This T cell receptor (beta chain) is from a study of graft-versus-host responses after intestinal transplantation. Study at large: As for transplant type, recipients had multivisceral, liver-intestinal, or isolated intestinal grafts. Study outcomes and limitations: Marrow from the recipient contained GvH clones, some of which had appeared first in ileum or blood. Patients with graft-donor T cell macrochimerism had high graft-versus-host to host-versus-graft clonal ratios in allografts.

The protocol was immunoSEQ multiplex PCR, while the TCRdb copy is restricted to in-frame clones and leaves out a portion. The table includes around 110,000 clones, less than 95% detected once. Details on this clone: Its target is unknown. The junction shows a germline mismatch at one end, possibly a read error.

Sequencing used unstimulated CD4+ T cells sorted from spleen or lymph node cells, obtained before intestinal transplant. This clonotype was obtained from a human donor who received an intestinal transplant.

The CDR3 nucleotides are TGTGCCAGTAGGGACAGGGGGAACGCCGGGGAGCTGTTTTTT. Protein sequence: CASRDRGNAGELFF. The chain uses TRBV19 and TRBJ2-2, with 10 nucleotides matching TRBD1. The CDR3 contains 14 residues. Per the germline V gene, CDR1 is LNHDA and CDR2 is SQIVND (reference sequence).